The rows below give T cell receptor beta chains drawn from one sample of a study of CD8 T cells in acute hepatitis C reinfection. Produced via immunoSEQ multiplex PCR; TCRdb's table is partial and in-frame only. The sample carries 30,000 to 45,000 clones, 70% to 90% recorded once. Sequenced input: naive CD8+ T cells from PBMCs. These TCRs come from a young woman who spontaneously cleared hepatitis C infection. Both conserved end residues are part of each CDR3. Fields, in order: clone size, J gene, V gene, D gene, CDR3 protein, CDR3 DNA. D genes are given only for firm matches. Size is stated for part of the rows, as once, few or many counts, or as a class when the clone is expanded.

abundance: -; j_gene: TRBJ2-1; v_gene: TRBV9; d_gene: -; CDR3aa: CASSAAGGRYNEQFF; CDR3nt: TGTGCCAGCAGCGCAGCAGGTGGTAGATACAATGAGCAGTTCTTC
abundance: -; j_gene: TRBJ2-1; v_gene: TRBV20-1; d_gene: -; CDR3aa: CSPPGGLGQFF; CDR3nt: TGCAGTCCTCCCGGGGGGCTTGGGCAGTTCTTC
abundance: -; j_gene: TRBJ2-7; v_gene: TRBV29-1; d_gene: -; CDR3aa: CSVLSYEQYF; CDR3nt: TGCAGCGTTCTCTCCTACGAGCAGTACTTC
abundance: few; j_gene: TRBJ1-4; v_gene: TRBV27; d_gene: -; CDR3aa: CASSPGQTNEKLFF; CDR3nt: TGTGCCAGCAGTCCCGGACAGACGAATGAAAAACTGTTTTTT
abundance: -; j_gene: TRBJ1-5; v_gene: TRBV7-8; d_gene: TRBD1; CDR3aa: CASSPRQGANQPQHF; CDR3nt: TGTGCCAGCAGCCCGCGCCAGGGGGCCAACCAGCCCCAGCATTTT
abundance: -; j_gene: TRBJ2-2; v_gene: TRBV19; d_gene: -; CDR3aa: CASSISGAPVRELFF; CDR3nt: TGTGCCAGTAGTATCTCAGGGGCGCCTGTCAGGGAGCTGTTTTTT
abundance: -; j_gene: TRBJ1-5; v_gene: TRBV25-1; d_gene: -; CDR3aa: CASSGEPAGYNQPQHF; CDR3nt: TGTGCCAGCAGTGGGGAGCCGGCGGGGTATAATCAGCCCCAGCATTTT
abundance: -; j_gene: TRBJ1-4; v_gene: TRBV7-2; d_gene: TRBD1; CDR3aa: CASSRDSEKLFF; CDR3nt: TGTGCCAGCAGCAGGGACAGCGAAAAACTGTTTTTT
abundance: -; j_gene: TRBJ2-5; v_gene: TRBV5-8; d_gene: -; CDR3aa: CASSATSPSETQYF; CDR3nt: TGTGCCAGCAGCGCGACGTCCCCATCGGAGACCCAGTACTTC
abundance: -; j_gene: TRBJ2-7; v_gene: TRBV19; d_gene: -; CDR3aa: CASSIAPATSYEQYF; CDR3nt: TGTGCCAGTAGTATAGCCCCGGCAACCTCCTACGAGCAGTACTTC
abundance: -; j_gene: TRBJ2-1; v_gene: TRBV14; d_gene: TRBD2; CDR3aa: CASSQAGGPYNEQLF; CDR3nt: TGTGCCAGCAGCCAAGCGGGAGGGCCTTACAATGAGCAGCTCTTC
abundance: few; j_gene: TRBJ1-2; v_gene: TRBV25-1; d_gene: -; CDR3aa: CASSGLQLSIYGYTF; CDR3nt: TGTGCCAGCAGTGGTTTACAGCTTTCGATCTATGGCTACACCTTC
abundance: -; j_gene: TRBJ1-1; v_gene: TRBV30; d_gene: -; CDR3aa: CAWSSVSMNTEAFF; CDR3nt: TGTGCCTGGAGTTCTGTAAGCATGAACACTGAAGCTTTCTTT
abundance: few; j_gene: TRBJ2-2; v_gene: TRBV10-1; d_gene: -; CDR3aa: CASSEEMTGELFF; CDR3nt: TGCGCCAGCAGTGAGGAAATGACCGGGGAGCTGTTTTTT
abundance: -; j_gene: TRBJ2-6; v_gene: TRBV27; d_gene: TRBD1; CDR3aa: CASSFLTGGVFGANVLTF; CDR3nt: TGTGCCAGCAGTTTTTTAACAGGGGGCGTCTTTGGGGCCAACGTCCTGACTTTC
abundance: -; j_gene: TRBJ2-1; v_gene: TRBV11-2; d_gene: TRBD2; CDR3aa: CASSLTFLADEQFF; CDR3nt: TGTGCCAGCAGCTTAACTTTCCTAGCGGATGAGCAGTTCTTC
abundance: -; j_gene: TRBJ2-5; v_gene: TRBV7-7; d_gene: -; CDR3aa: CASSLGVGGETQYF; CDR3nt: TGTGCCAGCAGCTTAGGGGTGGGCGGGGAGACCCAGTACTTC
abundance: -; j_gene: TRBJ2-7; v_gene: TRBV27; d_gene: -; CDR3aa: CASRDLYEQYF; CDR3nt: TGTGCCAGCAGGGATCTCTACGAGCAGTACTTC
abundance: -; j_gene: TRBJ2-7; v_gene: TRBV9; d_gene: TRBD2; CDR3aa: CASSVAASGSYEQYF; CDR3nt: TGTGCCAGCAGCGTGGCGGCTAGCGGGTCCTACGAGCAGTACTTC
abundance: few; j_gene: TRBJ2-7; v_gene: TRBV6-1; d_gene: TRBD2; CDR3aa: CASSSGRADEQYF; CDR3nt: TGTGCCAGCAGTAGCGGGAGGGCCGACGAGCAGTACTTC